Following are 5 T cell receptor beta chains from one sample sequenced in a study of CD8 T cells in Susac syndrome. The RNA, about 0.45 to 1 ug, was put through reverse transcription using random hexamers. TCRdb processed the immunoSEQ multiplex PCR reads anew with MiXCR; each CDR3 protein has one entry. This table holds approximately 140,000 distinct CDR3 sequences, about 94% found once. Material for sequencing was CD8+ T cells from PBMCs. Source of these receptors: a human donor in good health.

The chain combines TRBV7-8 with TRBJ2-3; 14 bases align to TRBD2. Germline-derived CDR1 and CDR2 are SGHVS and FQNEAQ. The CDR3 loop spans 18 amino acids. V gave up 4 bases and J gave up 4 bases; unmatched junction bases: 10. This CDR3 reads CASSSGLAGARPSDTQYF. CDR3 in DNA: TGTGCCAGCAGCTCGGGACTAGCGGGAGCCCGTCCCTCAGATACGCAGTATTTT.

The chain links TRBV11-3 to TRBJ2-5; the match to TRBD2 covers 7 bases. The V gene end was trimmed by 6 bases and the J gene end by 4 bases; junction bases not matched to a gene: 5. Looked up from germline, CDR1 is SGHNT and CDR2 is YENEEA. The length of the CDR3 is 13 residues. DNA of the CDR3: TGTGCCAGCAGGGGAGGGCTTGGAGAGACCCAGTACTTC. The encoded protein is CASRGGLGETQYF.

This chain joins TRBV27 and TRBJ1-2, with TRBD1 matching over 7 bases. The CDR3 has 15 amino acids. V was clipped by 1 base and J by 4 bases; unmatched bases: 6. Germline-derived CDR1 and CDR2 are MNHEY and SMNVEV (reference sequence). The CDR3: CASSLYRGAFYGYTF. As DNA, the CDR3 is TGTGCCAGCAGTTTATACAGGGGTGCTTTCTATGGCTACACCTTC.

Only one count was recorded for this clonotype. The chain carries TRBV29-1 and TRBJ2-1; D ambiguous. V dropped 5 bases and J dropped 2 bases, with 10 bases sitting between them. This CDR3 spans 13 amino acids. Germline loops: CDR1 SQVTM, CDR2 ANQGSEA. The CDR3 DNA sequence: TGCAGCGTTCGAATACCCGCCTACAATGAGCAGTTCTTC. Protein product: CSVRIPAYNEQFF.

This clonotype was recorded once. Germline is not matched at one junction end, which may reflect a read error. The J gene is TRBJ2-1, the V gene TRBV15, with D tentatively TRBD1 (5 bases). The CDR3 contains 12 residues. Germline V gives CDR1 LNHNV, CDR2 YYDKDF (reference sequence). CDR3 in DNA: TGTGCCACCAGCGAACGACAGAATGAGCAGCTCTTC. This gives the protein CATSERQNEQLF.